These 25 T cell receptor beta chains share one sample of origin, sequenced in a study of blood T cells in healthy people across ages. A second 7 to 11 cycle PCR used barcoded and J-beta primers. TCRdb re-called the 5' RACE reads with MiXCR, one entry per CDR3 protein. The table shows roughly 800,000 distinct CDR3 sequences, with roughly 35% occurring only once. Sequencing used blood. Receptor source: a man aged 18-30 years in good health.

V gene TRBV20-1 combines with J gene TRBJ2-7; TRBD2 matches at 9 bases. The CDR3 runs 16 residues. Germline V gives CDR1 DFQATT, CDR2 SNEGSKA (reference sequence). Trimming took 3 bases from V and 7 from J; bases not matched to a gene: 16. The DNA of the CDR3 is TGCAGTGCTAGTGCCTTCGGGGTAGCGGGAGTTGGTGAGCAGTACTTC. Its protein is CSASAFGVAGVGEQYF.

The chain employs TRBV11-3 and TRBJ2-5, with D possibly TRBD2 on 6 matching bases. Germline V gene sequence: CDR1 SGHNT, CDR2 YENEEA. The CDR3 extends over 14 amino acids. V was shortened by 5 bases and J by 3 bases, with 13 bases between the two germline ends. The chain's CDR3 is CASSRAAGKETQYF. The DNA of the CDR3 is TGTGCCAGCAGCCGGGCGGCGGGGAAAGAGACCCAGTACTTC.

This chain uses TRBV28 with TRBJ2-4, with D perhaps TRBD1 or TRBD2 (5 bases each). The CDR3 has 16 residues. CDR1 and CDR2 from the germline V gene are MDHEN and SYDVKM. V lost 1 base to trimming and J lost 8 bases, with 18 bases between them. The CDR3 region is CASSLFGALQGDIQYF. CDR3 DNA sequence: TGTGCCAGCAGTTTATTCGGGGCACTGCAGGGAGACATTCAGTACTTC. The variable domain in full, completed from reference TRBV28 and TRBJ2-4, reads DVKVTQSSRYLVKRTGEKVFLECVQDMDHENMFWYRQDPGLGLRLIYFSYDVKMKEKGDIPEGYSVSREKKERFSLILESASTNQTSMYLCASSLFGALQGDIQYFGAGTRLSVL.

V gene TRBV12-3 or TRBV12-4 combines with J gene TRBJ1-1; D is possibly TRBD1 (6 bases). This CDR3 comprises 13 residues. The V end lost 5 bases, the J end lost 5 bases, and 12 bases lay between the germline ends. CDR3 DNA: TGTGCCAGCAGTCCCCGGGGGCTTACTGAAGCTTTCTTT. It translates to CASSPRGLTEAFF.

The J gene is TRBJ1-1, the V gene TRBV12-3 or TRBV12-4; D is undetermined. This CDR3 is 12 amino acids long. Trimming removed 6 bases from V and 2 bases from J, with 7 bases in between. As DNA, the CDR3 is TGTGCCAGCAGCCAGTTTAACACTGAAGCTTTCTTT. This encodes CASSQFNTEAFF.

CDR3 DNA sequence: TGTGCCAGCAGCTGGGGACGGAACTCCTACGAGCAGTACTTC. This encodes CASSWGRNSYEQYF. V usage is TRBV7-9 and J usage is TRBJ2-7; D might be TRBD1 or TRBD2, each matching 5 bases. The CDR3 runs to 14 residues. With 4 bases removed from V and 0 bases from J, the gap between germline ends came to 10 bases. From germline, CDR1 is SEHNR and CDR2 FQNEAQ (reference sequence).

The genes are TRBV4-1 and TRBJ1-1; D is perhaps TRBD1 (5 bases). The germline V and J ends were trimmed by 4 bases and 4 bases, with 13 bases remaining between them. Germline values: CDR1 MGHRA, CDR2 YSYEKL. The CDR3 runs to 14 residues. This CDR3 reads CASSPRQGPTEAFF. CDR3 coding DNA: TGCGCCAGCAGCCCCCGGCAGGGCCCCACTGAAGCTTTCTTT.

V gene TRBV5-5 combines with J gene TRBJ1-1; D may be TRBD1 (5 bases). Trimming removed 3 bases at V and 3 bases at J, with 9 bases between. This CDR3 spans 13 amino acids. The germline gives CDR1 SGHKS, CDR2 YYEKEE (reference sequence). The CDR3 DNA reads TGTGCCAGCAGCTGGGGCGTCTACACTGAAGCTTTCTTT. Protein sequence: CASSWGVYTEAFF.

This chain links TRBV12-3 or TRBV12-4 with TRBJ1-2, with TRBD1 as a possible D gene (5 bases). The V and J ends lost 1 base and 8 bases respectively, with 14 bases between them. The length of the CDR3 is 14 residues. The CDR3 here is CASSLEAKGLGYTF. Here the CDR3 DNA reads TGTGCCAGCAGTTTAGAGGCCAAGGGGTTGGGCTACACCTTC.

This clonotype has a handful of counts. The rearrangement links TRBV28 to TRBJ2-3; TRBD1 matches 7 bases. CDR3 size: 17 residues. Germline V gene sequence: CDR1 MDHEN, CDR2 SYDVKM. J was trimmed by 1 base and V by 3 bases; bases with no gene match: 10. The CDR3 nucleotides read TGTGCCAGCAGTTTGCCCCCGACAGGGTTCCGCACAGATACGCAGTATTTT. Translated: CASSLPPTGFRTDTQYF.

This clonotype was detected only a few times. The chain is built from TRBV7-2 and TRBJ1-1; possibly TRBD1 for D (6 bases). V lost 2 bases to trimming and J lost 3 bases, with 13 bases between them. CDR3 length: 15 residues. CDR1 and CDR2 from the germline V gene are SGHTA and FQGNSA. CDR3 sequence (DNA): TGTGCCAGCAGCTTATCCGGACAGCCCTACACTGAAGCTTTCTTT. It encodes CASSLSGQPYTEAFF.

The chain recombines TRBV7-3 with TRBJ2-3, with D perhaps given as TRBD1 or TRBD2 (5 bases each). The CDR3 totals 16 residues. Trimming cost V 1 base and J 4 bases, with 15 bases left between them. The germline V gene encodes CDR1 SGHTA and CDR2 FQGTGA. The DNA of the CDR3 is TGTGCCAGCAGCTTAAGAGGGATTGGGACGGCAGATACGCAGTATTTT. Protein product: CASSLRGIGTADTQYF.

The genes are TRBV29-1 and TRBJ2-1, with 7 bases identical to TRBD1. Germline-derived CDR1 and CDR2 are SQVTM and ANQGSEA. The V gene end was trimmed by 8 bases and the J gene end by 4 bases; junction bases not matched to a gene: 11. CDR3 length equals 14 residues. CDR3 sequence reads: CSLGRDSRYNEQFF. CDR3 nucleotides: TGCAGCCTTGGCCGGGACAGCCGGTACAATGAGCAGTTCTTC.

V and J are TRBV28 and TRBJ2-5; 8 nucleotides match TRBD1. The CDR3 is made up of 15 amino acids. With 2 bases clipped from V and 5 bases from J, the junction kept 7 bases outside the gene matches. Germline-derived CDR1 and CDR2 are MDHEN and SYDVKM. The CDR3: CASSLPTGAIETQYF. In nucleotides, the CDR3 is TGTGCCAGCAGTTTACCGACAGGGGCTATCGAGACCCAGTACTTC. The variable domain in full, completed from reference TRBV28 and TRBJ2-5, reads DVKVTQSSRYLVKRTGEKVFLECVQDMDHENMFWYRQDPGLGLRLIYFSYDVKMKEKGDIPEGYSVSREKKERFSLILESASTNQTSMYLCASSLPTGAIETQYFGPGTRLLVL.

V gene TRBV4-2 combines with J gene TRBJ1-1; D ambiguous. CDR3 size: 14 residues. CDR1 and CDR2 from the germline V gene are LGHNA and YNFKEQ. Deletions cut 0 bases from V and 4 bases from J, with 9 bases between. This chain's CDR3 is CASSQDILLTEAFF. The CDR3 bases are TGTGCCAGCAGCCAAGATATTTTGCTCACTGAAGCTTTCTTT.

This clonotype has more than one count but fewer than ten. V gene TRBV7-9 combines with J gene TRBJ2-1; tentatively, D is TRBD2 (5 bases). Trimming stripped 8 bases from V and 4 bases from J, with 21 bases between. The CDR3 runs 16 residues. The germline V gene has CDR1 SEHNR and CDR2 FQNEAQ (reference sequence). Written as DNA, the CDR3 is TGTGCCAGCCTAGCTTATAGGCAAGAGAATTACAATGAGCAGTTCTTC. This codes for CASLAYRQENYNEQFF.

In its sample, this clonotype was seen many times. The CDR3 sequence: CAISDTPRAGGYTF. CDR3 DNA sequence: TGTGCCATCAGCGATACCCCCAGGGCAGGTGGCTACACCTTC. The J gene is TRBJ1-2, the V gene TRBV10-3; possible D gene TRBD1, 5 bases. The germline V gene encodes CDR1 ENHRY and CDR2 SYGVKD. This CDR3 contains 14 residues. V was shortened by 6 bases and J by 7 bases, with 18 bases between the two germline ends.

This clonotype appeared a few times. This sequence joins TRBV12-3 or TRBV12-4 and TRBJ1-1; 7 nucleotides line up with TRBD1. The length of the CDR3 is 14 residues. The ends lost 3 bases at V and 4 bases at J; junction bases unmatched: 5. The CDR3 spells CASSFDRDLTEAFF. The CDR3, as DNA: TGTGCCAGCAGTTTTGACAGGGATCTCACTGAAGCTTTCTTT.

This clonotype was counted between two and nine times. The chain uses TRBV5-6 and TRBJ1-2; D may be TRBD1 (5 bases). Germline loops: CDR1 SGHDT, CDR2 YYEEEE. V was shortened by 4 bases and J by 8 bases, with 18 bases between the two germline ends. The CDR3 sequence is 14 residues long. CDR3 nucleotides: TGTGCCAGCAGCGACGGCTTCGACAGCGGGGGCTACACCTTC. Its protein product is CASSDGFDSGGYTF.

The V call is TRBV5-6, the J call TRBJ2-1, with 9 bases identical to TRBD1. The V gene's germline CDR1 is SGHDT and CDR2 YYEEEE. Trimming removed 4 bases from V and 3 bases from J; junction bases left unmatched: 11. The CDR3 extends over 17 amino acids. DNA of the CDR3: TGTGCCAGCAGCACTAACAGGGGGCGCGTGGACTACAATGAGCAGTTCTTC. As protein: CASSTNRGRVDYNEQFF.

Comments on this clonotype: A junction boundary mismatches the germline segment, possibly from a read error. CDR3 protein: CVSSLVSGAPKNIQYF. CDR3 nucleotide sequence: TGTGTCAGCAGCTTAGTTTCAGGGGCTCCCAAAAACATTCAGTACTTC. The chain has TRBV7-2 and TRBJ2-4; D possibly corresponds to TRBD1 (6 bases). In germline, CDR1 is SGHTA, CDR2 FQGNSA. The CDR3 extends over 16 amino acids.

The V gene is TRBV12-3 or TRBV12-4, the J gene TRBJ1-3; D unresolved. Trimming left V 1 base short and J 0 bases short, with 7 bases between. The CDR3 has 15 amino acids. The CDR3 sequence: CASSLVQSSGNTIYF. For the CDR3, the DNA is TGTGCCAGCAGTTTAGTACAGAGCTCTGGAAACACCATATATTTT.

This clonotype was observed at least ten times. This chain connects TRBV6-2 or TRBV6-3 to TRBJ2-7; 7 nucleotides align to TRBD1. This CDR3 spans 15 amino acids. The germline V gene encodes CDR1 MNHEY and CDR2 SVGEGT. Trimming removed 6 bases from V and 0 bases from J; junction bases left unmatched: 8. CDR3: CASSRRGQISYEQYF. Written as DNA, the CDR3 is TGTGCCAGCAGCCGACGGGGACAGATCTCCTACGAGCAGTACTTC.

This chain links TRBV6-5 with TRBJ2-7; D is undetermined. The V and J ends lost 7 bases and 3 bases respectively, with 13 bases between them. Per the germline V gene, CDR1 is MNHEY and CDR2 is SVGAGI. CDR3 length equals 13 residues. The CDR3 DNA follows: TGTGCCAGCACCCCTGACACCGGCTACGAGCAGTACTTC. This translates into CASTPDTGYEQYF.

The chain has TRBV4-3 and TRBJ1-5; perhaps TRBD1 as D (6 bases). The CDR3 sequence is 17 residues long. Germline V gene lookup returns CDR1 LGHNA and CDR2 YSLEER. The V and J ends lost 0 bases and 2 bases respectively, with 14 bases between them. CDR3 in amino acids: CASSQDPGRGGNQPQHF. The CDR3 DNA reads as TGCGCCAGCAGCCAAGATCCGGGCAGGGGAGGCAATCAGCCCCAGCATTTT.